The T cell receptor (beta chain) under discussion was sequenced for a study of cytomegalovirus exposure and HLA in healthy donors. This CDR3 spans 14 amino acids. CDR1 SGHAT and CDR2 FQNNGV come from the germline V gene. V was cut by 1 base and J by 6 bases, with 13 bases left in between. A word on this clone: Antigen: not known.

PCR employed 60 Vbeta and 13 Jbeta primers. Assay used: immunoSEQ multiplex PCR; TCRdb lists only in-frame clones, some missing. In the table there are about 130,000 clones, roughly four fifths of which are singletons. Regarding the study as a whole: Later work associated approximately 17,000 TCR beta sequences with HLA alleles at 0.05 false discovery rate. Being productive about 87% or about 30% of the time was typical of most TCR beta V segments in an earlier analysis.

Sequencing was performed on PBMCs. This TCR was sampled from a woman in her fifties or sixties in good health and CMV-seropositive. The chain couples TRBV11-2 to TRBJ2-7; perhaps TRBD1 as D (5 bases). Here the CDR3 DNA reads TGTGCCAGCAGCTTAGCACAGGAGTGGAGCGAGCAGTACTTC. It yields the protein CASSLAQEWSEQYF.